The T cell receptor beta chain under discussion was sequenced for a study of blood T cell repertoires in COVID-19. At the level of the study: Specimens from acute and convalescent COVID-19 originated in the United States, Italy and Spain. Sources were T cells, B-cell-depleted T cells, or PBMCs; the material itself was cDNA or gDNA.

Source study methods: Scientists estimated how many nucleated cells there were by amplifying reference gene primers. Produced via immunoSEQ multiplex PCR; TCRdb's table is partial and in-frame only. That table is the source of V, J and clone size, and D and trimming were worked out from the DNA. The sample records under 250,000 clones, about 80% being singletons. CDR1 and CDR2 from the germline V gene are SQVTM and ANQGSEA. This CDR3 contains 13 residues. V lost 6 bases to trimming and J lost 3 bases, with 14 bases between them. The rearrangement joins TRBV29-1 to TRBJ1-2, with a weak D call TRBD1 (6 bases). Input material: peripheral blood. This sequence was found in a man aged 50-59 years with active or convalescent COVID-19. This CDR3 reads CSVGEGGDYGYTF. DNA for the CDR3: TGCAGCGTCGGGGAGGGGGGTGACTATGGCTACACCTTC.